This TCR beta chain was profiled in a study of T cells in Graves' hyperthyroidism and ophthalmopathy. The CDR3 runs to 16 residues. Germline V gene sequence: CDR1 MDHEN, CDR2 SYDVKM. V was pared by 6 bases and J by 2 bases, with 13 bases of the junction left unmatched. A note on this clonotype: Its antigen is currently unknown.

Diagnostic decisions used clinical symptoms, serum thyroxine and TRAb, thyroid ultrasound and orbital computed tomography. This sample holds PBMCs from about 10 ml fresh peripheral blood. Study-wide findings and caveats: Among thyroid clonotypes expanded above 0.001, most also appeared in blood.

Amplification of TCR beta CDR3 regions used RNA as the template. The TCR CDR3 first-round RT-PCR relied on the HTBI primer set. TCRdb reprocessed the multiplex PCR reads via MiXCR and lists one record per CDR3 protein. The sample consists of about 200,000 distinct CDR3 sequences, 17% of them appearing once. This receptor was identified in a woman between 45 and 60 years old with Graves' hyperthyroidism. V gene TRBV28 combines with J gene TRBJ2-7; 7 bases fit TRBD1. Input material: blood. The CDR3 coding sequence is TGTGCCAGCAGCCTGACAGGGCCCCCCAGCACCTACGAGCAGTACTTC. As protein: CASSLTGPPSTYEQYF.